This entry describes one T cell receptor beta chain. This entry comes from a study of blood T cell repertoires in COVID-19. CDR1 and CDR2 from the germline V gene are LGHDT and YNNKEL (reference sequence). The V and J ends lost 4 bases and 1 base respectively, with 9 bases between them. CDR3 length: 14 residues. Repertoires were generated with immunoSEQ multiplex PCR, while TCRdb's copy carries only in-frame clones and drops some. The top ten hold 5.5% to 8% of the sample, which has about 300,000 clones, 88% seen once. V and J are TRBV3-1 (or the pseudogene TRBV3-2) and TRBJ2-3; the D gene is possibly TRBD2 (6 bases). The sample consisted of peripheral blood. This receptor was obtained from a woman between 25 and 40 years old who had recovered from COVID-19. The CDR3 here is CASSPTGGTDTQYF. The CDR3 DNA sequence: TGTGCCAGCAGCCCGACGGGGGGCACAGATACGCAGTATTTT.